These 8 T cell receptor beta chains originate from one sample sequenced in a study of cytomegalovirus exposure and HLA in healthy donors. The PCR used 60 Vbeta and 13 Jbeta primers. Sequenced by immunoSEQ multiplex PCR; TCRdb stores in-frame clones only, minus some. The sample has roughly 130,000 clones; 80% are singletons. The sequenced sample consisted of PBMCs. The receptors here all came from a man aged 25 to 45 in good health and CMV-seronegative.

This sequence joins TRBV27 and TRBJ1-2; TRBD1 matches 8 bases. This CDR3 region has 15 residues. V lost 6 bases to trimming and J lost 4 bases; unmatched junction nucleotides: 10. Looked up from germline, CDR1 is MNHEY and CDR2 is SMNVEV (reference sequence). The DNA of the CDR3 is TGTGCCAGCAGCCGAGGGGCAGGGGGCGGCTATGGCTACACCTTC. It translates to CASSRGAGGGYGYTF.

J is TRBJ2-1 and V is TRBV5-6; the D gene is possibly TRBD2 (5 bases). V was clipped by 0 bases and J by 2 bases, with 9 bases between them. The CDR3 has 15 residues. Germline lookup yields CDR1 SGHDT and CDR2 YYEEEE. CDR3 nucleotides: TGTGCCAGCAGCTTGGGGAGGAGCACCTACAATGAGCAGTTCTTC. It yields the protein CASSLGRSTYNEQFF.

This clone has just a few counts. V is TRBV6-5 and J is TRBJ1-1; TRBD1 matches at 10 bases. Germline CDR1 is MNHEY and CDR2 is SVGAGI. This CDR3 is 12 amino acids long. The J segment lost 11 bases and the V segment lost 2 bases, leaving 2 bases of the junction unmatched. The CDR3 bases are TGTGCCAGCAGTTACGGGGGACAGGGGGCTTTCTTT. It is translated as CASSYGGQGAFF.

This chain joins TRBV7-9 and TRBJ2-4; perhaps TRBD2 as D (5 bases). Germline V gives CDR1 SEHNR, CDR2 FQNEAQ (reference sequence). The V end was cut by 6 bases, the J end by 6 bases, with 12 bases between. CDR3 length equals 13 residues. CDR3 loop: CASSADGGNIQYF. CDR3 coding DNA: TGTGCCAGCAGTGCGGACGGAGGAAACATTCAGTACTTC. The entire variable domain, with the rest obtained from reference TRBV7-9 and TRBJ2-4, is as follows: DTGVSQNPRHKITKRGQNVTFRCDPISEHNRLYWYRQTLGQGPEFLTYFQNEAQLEKSRLLSDRFSAERPKGSFSTLEIQRTEQGDSAMYLCASSADGGNIQYFGAGTRLSVL.

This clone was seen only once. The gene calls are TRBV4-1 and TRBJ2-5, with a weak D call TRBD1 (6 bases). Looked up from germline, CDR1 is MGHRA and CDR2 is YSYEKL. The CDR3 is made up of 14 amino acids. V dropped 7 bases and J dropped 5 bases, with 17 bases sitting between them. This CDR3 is CASTRGRGSETQYF. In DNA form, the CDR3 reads TGCGCCAGCACCCGCGGCAGGGGTTCGGAGACCCAGTACTTC.

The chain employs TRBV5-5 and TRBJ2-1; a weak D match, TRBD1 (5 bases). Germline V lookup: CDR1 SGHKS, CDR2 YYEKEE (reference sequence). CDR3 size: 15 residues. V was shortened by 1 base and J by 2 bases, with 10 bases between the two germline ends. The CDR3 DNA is TGTGCCAGCAGCTTGCTTGCGGACACCTACAATGAGCAGTTCTTC. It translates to CASSLLADTYNEQFF.

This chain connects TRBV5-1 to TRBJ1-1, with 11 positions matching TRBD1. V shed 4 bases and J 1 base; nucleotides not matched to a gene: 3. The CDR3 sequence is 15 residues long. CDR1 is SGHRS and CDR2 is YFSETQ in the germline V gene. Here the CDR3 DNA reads TGCGCCAGCAGCCCTGGACAGGGGGCGAACACTGAAGCTTTCTTT. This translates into CASSPGQGANTEAFF.

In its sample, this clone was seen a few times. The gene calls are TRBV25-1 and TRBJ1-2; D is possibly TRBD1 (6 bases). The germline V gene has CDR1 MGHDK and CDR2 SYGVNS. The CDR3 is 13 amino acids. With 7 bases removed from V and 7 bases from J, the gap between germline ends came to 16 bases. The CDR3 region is CASKRQDRAGYTF. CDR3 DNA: TGTGCCAGCAAAAGACAGGATCGTGCTGGCTACACCTTC.